These T cell receptor beta chains were read from a single sample in a study of blood T cell repertoires in COVID-19. Clones were read by immunoSEQ multiplex PCR, and TCRdb kept only the in-frame ones, dropping some. In the table there are under 200,000 clones, about 85% of which are singletons. The specimen was peripheral blood. The receptors were gathered from a man aged 40-49 years with acute or convalescent COVID-19. The CDR3 runs from the conserved cysteine through the conserved F or W. Fields, in order: D gene, J gene, clone size, V gene, CDR3 DNA, CDR3 protein. A D gene is named only where the DNA matches it firmly. Some rows have no size entry. The others give once, few or many, or a class for an expanded clone.

.	TRBJ1-2	.	TRBV24-1	TGTGCCACCAGTGATTCGGAGGGCTATGGCTACACCTTC	CATSDSEGYGYTF
TRBD1	TRBJ1-1	.	TRBV18	TGTGCCAGCTCGCTAGACAGGGGCACTGAAGCTTTCTTT	CASSLDRGTEAFF
.	TRBJ1-1	few	TRBV6-1	TGTGCCAGCAGTGACCAGGGGAACACTGAAGCTTTCTTT	CASSDQGNTEAFF
.	TRBJ1-1	.	TRBV7-3	TGTGCCAGCAGCTTCCAGGGGAACACTGAAGCTTTCTTT	CASSFQGNTEAFF
.	TRBJ2-2	.	TRBV29-1	TGCAGCGTTGCCCCGTCTCCACCTCAGGGGAACACCGGGGAGCTGTTTTTT	CSVAPSPPQGNTGELFF
.	TRBJ2-1	.	TRBV28	TGTGCCAGCAGGGAGAGCTCCTACAATGAGCAGTTCTTC	CASRESSYNEQFF
.	TRBJ1-1	.	TRBV11-2	TGTGCCAGCAGCTTATCCCAAATTCCTGAAGCTTTCTTT	CASSLSQIPEAFF
.	TRBJ1-4	.	TRBV9	TGTGCCAGCAGCGCCGAAGGGGCCCCTAATGAAAAACTGTTTTTT	CASSAEGAPNEKLFF
TRBD1	TRBJ1-2	.	TRBV28	TGTGCCAGCGGAGACGGGACAGTAGCTTATGGCTACACCTTC	CASGDGTVAYGYTF
.	TRBJ2-5	.	TRBV3-1/TRBV3-2	TGTGCCAGCAGCCAAGTCGGGCAGGGAGAGACCCAGTACTTC	CASSQVGQGETQYF
TRBD1	TRBJ2-5	.	TRBV9	TGTGCCAGCAGCGGAGACCTTACAGGGGGGGAGACCCAGTACTTC	CASSGDLTGGETQYF
.	TRBJ1-3	many	TRBV9	TGTGCCAGCAGCGTAGGAGCGGCTGCCTCTGGAAACACCATATATTTT	CASSVGAAASGNTIYF
TRBD2	TRBJ2-7	.	TRBV15	TGTGCCACCAGCAGAGGTGGCAGCGGGGGCCCCCGCAACGAGCAGTACTTC	CATSRGGSGGPRNEQYF
.	TRBJ1-1	.	TRBV4-3	TGCGCCAGCAGCCAAGATGGTTACAGGTCAGCTTTCTTT	CASSQDGYRSAFF
TRBD1	TRBJ1-5	.	TRBV4-1	TGCGCCAGCAGCCGGAATACCGGGACAGGGGCCAATCAGCCCCAGCATTTT	CASSRNTGTGANQPQHF
.	TRBJ2-1	.	TRBV18	TGTGCCAGCTCACCGACTAGGGACTGGCAGTTCTTC	CASSPTRDWQFF
.	TRBJ1-2	.	TRBV9	TGTGCCAGCAGCGTAGTTGAGGGAATTGGCTACACCTTC	CASSVVEGIGYTF
.	TRBJ1-2	.	TRBV19	TGTGCCAGTCGTCTCAGCCGGGGGAACTATGGCTACACCTTC	CASRLSRGNYGYTF
TRBD1	TRBJ2-7	.	TRBV3-1/TRBV3-2	TGTGCCAGCAGCCATTTCGGGACAGGGGACGAGCAGTACTTC	CASSHFGTGDEQYF
.	TRBJ1-1	.	TRBV12-3/TRBV12-4	TGTGCCAGCAGGGTAGGACAGAACACTGAAGCTTTCTTT	CASRVGQNTEAFF
.	TRBJ2-7	.	TRBV19	TGTGCCAGTAGTCCGACATCTTTAGGGGGCGAGCAGTACTTC	CASSPTSLGGEQYF
TRBD2	TRBJ2-3	.	TRBV11-2	TGTGCCAGCAGCTCGGGGGGGCCCACAGATACGCAGTATTTT	CASSSGGPTDTQYF
TRBD2	TRBJ2-7	once	TRBV28	TGTGCCAGCAGTTTAGTAGTTAGCGGGGCTTACGAGCAGTACTTC	CASSLVVSGAYEQYF
.	TRBJ2-3	.	TRBV11-2	TGTGCCAGCAGCTTAGGGACAAATCGAGACACAGATACGCAGTATTTT	CASSLGTNRDTDTQYF
TRBD1	TRBJ1-5	few	TRBV15	TGTGCCACCAGAGAGGGGTACAGGGGAAATCAGCCCCAGCATTTT	CATREGYRGNQPQHF
.	TRBJ2-3	.	TRBV7-3	TGTGCCAGCAGCCCCACAGGGAGCACAGATACGCAGTATTTT	CASSPTGSTDTQYF
.	TRBJ2-7	.	TRBV2	TGTGCCAGCAGTCCCTGGGCCGCGGGGGCCACCTACGAGCAGTACTTC	CASSPWAAGATYEQYF
TRBD2	TRBJ2-7	.	TRBV5-1	TGCGCCAGCACCTCCCTAGCGGGGGGGCTCTACGAGCAGTACTTC	CASTSLAGGLYEQYF
TRBD1	TRBJ1-6	.	TRBV6-2/TRBV6-3	TGTGCCAGCAGTTACCAGGACAGGTTGGATTCACCCCTCCACTTT	CASSYQDRLDSPLHF
.	TRBJ1-5	.	TRBV19	TGTGCCAGTAGTATAGATACCGACAGGAGGAGCAATCAGCCCCAGCATTTT	CASSIDTDRRSNQPQHF
.	TRBJ1-4	once	TRBV19	TGTGCCAGTAAGGGGGAACGGAGCGAAAAACTGTTTTTT	CASKGERSEKLFF
.	TRBJ2-2	.	TRBV5-6	TGTGCCAGCAGCTTGGAATACAGGGCGATTGGCACCGGGGAGCTGTTTTTT	CASSLEYRAIGTGELFF
.	TRBJ1-1	.	TRBV7-9	TGTGCCAGCAGCCAAGGAGGAGGCACTGAAGCTTTCTTT	CASSQGGGTEAFF